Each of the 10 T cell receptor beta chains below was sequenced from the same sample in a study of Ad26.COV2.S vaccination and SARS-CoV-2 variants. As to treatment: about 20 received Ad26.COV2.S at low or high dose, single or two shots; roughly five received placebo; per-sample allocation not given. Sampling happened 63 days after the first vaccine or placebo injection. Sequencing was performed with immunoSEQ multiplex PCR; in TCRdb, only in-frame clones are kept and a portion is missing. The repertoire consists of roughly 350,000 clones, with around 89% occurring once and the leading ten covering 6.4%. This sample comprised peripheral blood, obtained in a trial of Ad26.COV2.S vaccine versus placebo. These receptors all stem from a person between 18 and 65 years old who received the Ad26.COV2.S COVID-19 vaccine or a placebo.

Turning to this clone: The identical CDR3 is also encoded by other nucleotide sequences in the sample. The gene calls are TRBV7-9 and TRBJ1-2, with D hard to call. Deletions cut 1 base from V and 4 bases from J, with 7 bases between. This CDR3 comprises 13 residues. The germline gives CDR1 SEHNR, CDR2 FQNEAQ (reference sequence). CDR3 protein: CASSLVAGYGYTF. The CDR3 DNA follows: TGTGCCAGCAGCTTAGTGGCGGGCTATGGCTACACCTTC.

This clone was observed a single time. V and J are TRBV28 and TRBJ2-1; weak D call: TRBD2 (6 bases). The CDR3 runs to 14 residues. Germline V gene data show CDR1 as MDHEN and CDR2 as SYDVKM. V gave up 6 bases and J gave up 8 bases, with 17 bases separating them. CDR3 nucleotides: TGTGCCAGCAGCCCCCTCCTCGGGGAGGATGAGCAGTTCTTC. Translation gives CASSPLLGEDEQFF.

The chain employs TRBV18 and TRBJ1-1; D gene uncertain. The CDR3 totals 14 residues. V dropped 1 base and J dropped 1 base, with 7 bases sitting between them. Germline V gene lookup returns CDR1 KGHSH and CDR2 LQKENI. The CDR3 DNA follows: TGTGCCAGCTCACCACAGGTGCAGAACACTGAAGCTTTCTTT. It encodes CASSPQVQNTEAFF. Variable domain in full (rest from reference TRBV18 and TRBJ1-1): NAGVMQNPRHLVRRRGQEARLRCSPMKGHSHVYWYRQLPEEGLKFMVYLQKENIIDESGMPKERFSAEFPKEGPSILRIQQVVRGDSAAYFCASSPQVQNTEAFFGQGTRLTVV.

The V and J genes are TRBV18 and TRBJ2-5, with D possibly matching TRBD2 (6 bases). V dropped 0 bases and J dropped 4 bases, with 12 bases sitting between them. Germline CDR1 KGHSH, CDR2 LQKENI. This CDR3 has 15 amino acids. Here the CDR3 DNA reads TGTGCCAGCTCACCACCCCCCCCGGGAGTAGAGACCCAGTACTTC. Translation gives CASSPPPPGVETQYF.

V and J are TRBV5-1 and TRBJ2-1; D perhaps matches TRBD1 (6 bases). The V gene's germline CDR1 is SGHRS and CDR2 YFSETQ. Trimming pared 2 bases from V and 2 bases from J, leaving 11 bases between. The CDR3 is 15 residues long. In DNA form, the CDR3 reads TGCGCCAGCAGCTTTTTAGGGGGTACCTACAATGAGCAGTTCTTC. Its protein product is CASSFLGGTYNEQFF.

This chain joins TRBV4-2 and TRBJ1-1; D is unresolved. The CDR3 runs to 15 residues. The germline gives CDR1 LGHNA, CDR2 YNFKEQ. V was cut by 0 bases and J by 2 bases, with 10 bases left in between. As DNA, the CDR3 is TGTGCCAGCAGCCAAGATTATGGTCTAAACACTGAAGCTTTCTTT. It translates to CASSQDYGLNTEAFF.

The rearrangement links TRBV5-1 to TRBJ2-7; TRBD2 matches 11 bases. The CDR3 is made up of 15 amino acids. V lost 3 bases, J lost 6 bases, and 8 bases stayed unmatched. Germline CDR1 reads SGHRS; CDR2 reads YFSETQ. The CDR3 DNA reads TGCGCCAGCAGCTCATTAGCGGGAGGGCCGGTCGAGCAGTACTTC. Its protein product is CASSSLAGGPVEQYF.

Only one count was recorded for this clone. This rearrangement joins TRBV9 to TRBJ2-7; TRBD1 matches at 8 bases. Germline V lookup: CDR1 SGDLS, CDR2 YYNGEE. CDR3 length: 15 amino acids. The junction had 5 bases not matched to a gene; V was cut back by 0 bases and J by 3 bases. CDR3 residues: CASSVGNRGDYEQYF. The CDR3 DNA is TGTGCCAGCAGCGTAGGGAACAGGGGGGACTACGAGCAGTACTTC.

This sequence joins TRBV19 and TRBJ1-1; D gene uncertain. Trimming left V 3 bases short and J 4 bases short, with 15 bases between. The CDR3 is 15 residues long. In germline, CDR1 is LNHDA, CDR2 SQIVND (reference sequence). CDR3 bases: TGTGCCAGTAGTATGCGCGGGCGGGGAGTCACTGAAGCTTTCTTT. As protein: CASSMRGRGVTEAFF.

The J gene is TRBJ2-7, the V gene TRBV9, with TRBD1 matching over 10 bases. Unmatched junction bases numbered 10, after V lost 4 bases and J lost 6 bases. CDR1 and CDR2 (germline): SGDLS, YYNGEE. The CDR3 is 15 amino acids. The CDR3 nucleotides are TGTGCCAGCAGCTTAACCGGGACAGGGGCGGTCGAGCAGTACTTC. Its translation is CASSLTGTGAVEQYF.